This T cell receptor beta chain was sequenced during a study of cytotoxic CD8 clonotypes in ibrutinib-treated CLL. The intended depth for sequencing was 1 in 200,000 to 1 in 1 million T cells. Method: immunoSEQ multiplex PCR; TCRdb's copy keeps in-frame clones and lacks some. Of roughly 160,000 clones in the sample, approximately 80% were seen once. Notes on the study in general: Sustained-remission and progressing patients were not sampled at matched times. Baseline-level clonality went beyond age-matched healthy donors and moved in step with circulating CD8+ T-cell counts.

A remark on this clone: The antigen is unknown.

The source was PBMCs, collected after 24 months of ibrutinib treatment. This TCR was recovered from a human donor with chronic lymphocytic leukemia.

CDR3 region: CASSPGQGAHSGYGYTF. For the CDR3, the DNA is TGTGCCAGCAGCCCTGGACAGGGGGCCCACAGCGGCTATGGCTACACCTTC. This rearrangement joins TRBV5-4 to TRBJ1-2; 11 bases fit TRBD1. Germline V lookup: CDR1 SGHNT, CDR2 YYREEE (reference sequence). The CDR3 totals 17 residues. J gave up 4 bases and V 4 bases, and 12 bases lay outside the gene matches.